These 19 T cell receptor beta chains were all obtained from the same sample, sequenced in a study of shared clonotypes between healthy human individuals. TCRdb keeps only in-frame clones here, not all; method: immunoSEQ multiplex PCR. The table includes 450,000 or so clones, 60% to 80% detected once. Sequenced material: PBMCs. These receptors originate from a middle-aged woman in good health. Some clones in this sample may be carry-over from other donors' samples.

On this clone itself: Other nucleotide sequences in the sample specify the same CDR3. CDR3 nucleotide sequence: TGTGCCAGCTCACCGGGGACACTACAAGAGACCCAGTACTTC. This sequence encodes CASSPGTLQETQYF. This sequence joins TRBV18 and TRBJ2-5, with TRBD1 as a possible D gene (6 bases). CDR1 and CDR2 from the germline V gene are KGHSH and LQKENI. V was pared by 3 bases and J by 2 bases, with 10 bases between. CDR3 length: 14 residues. Complete variable domain (other parts from reference TRBV18 and TRBJ2-5): NAGVMQNPRHLVRRRGQEARLRCSPMKGHSHVYWYRQLPEEGLKFMVYLQKENIIDESGMPKERFSAEFPKEGPSILRIQQVVRGDSAAYFCASSPGTLQETQYFGPGTRLLVL.

A remark on this clone: A read error is likely here: a far larger clone is one base away. This chain connects TRBV29-1 to TRBJ2-5; TRBD1 matches 7 bases. The DNA end is a closer match to TRBJ2-7, so the J assignment may be wrong. CDR1 and CDR2 (germline): SQVTM, ANQGSEA. This CDR3 has 14 amino acids. CDR3 protein: CGVDRALSVDEQYF. In DNA form, the CDR3 reads TGCGGCGTTGACAGGGCTTTGAGCGTGGACGAGCAGTACTTC.

This clone appeared once. The chain has TRBV10-2 and TRBJ2-7, with 10 bases matching TRBD2. The CDR3 is 15 residues long. Germline V gene sequence: CDR1 WSHSY, CDR2 SAAADI. The V and J ends lost 0 bases and 4 bases, in that order; junction bases with no gene match: 3. The CDR3 nucleotides are TGCGCCAGCAGTGAGTCGCTAGCGGGGGTTTACGAGCAGTACTTC. Its translation: CASSESLAGVYEQYF.

CDR3 in amino acids: CSVEDNPGGTEAFF. In DNA, the CDR3 is TGCAGCGTTGAAGATAATCCAGGGGGCACTGAAGCTTTCTTT. The chain has TRBV29-1 and TRBJ1-1; TRBD1 matches 7 bases. With 0 bases clipped from V and 4 bases from J, the junction kept 5 bases outside the gene matches. The CDR3 extends over 14 amino acids. Looked up from germline, CDR1 is SQVTM and CDR2 is ANQGSEA. Supplemented by reference TRBV29-1 and TRBJ1-1, the full variable domain reads SAVISQKPSRDICQRGTSLTIQCQVDSQVTMMFWYRQQPGQSLTLIATANQGSEATYESGFVIDKFPISRPNLTFSTLTVSNMSPEDSSIYLCSVEDNPGGTEAFFGQGTRLTVV.

The chain carries TRBV11-2 and TRBJ2-7, with D possibly matching TRBD1 (6 bases). Germline V gives CDR1 SGHAT, CDR2 FQNNGV. Trimming removed 10 bases from V and 3 bases from J, with 13 bases in between. The CDR3 length is 12 residues. CDR3 in amino acids: CATRGQSYEQYF. CDR3 DNA sequence: TGTGCCACCCGAGGACAGAGCTACGAGCAGTACTTC. Full variable domain (rest looked up from reference TRBV11-2 and TRBJ2-7): EAGVAQSPRYKIIEKRQSVAFWCNPISGHATLYWYQQILGQGPKLLIQFQNNGVVDDSQLPKDRFSAERLKGVDSTLKIQPAKLEDSAVYLCATRGQSYEQYFGPGTRLTVT.

V and J are TRBV28 and TRBJ1-5; 9 nucleotides match TRBD1. Trimming took 4 bases from V and 7 from J; bases not matched to a gene: 11. Germline V gene sequence: CDR1 MDHEN, CDR2 SYDVKM. The length of the CDR3 is 16 residues. The CDR3 DNA sequence: TGTGCCAGCAGTTCAACAGGGGGCGTTCAGGACCAGCCCCAGCATTTT. Its protein product is CASSSTGGVQDQPQHF.

The chain combines TRBV29-1 with TRBJ2-2; perhaps TRBD2 as D (6 bases). Germline CDR1 SQVTM, CDR2 ANQGSEA. The CDR3 has 14 amino acids. V was cut by 6 bases and J by 5 bases, with 16 bases left in between. Here the CDR3 DNA reads TGCAGCGTAGGAGGGACTTTGGGAACCGGGGAGCTGTTTTTT. Its protein is CSVGGTLGTGELFF.

Comments on this clone: This likely traces to a read error, being one base from a far larger clone. V gene TRBV27 combines with J gene TRBJ2-7; D ambiguous. The CDR3 sequence is 15 residues long. Germline lookup yields CDR1 MNHEY and CDR2 SMNVEV (reference sequence). In DNA, the CDR3 is TGTGCCAGCAGCCCCTTTAGTCCCCTTCGTTACGAGCGGTACTTC. Translation gives CASSPFSPLRYERYF.

The chain combines TRBV15 with TRBJ2-5; 10 bases are shared with TRBD2. V shed 0 bases and J 1 base; nucleotides not matched to a gene: 11. In germline, CDR1 is LNHNV, CDR2 YYDKDF (reference sequence). The CDR3 length is 19 residues. CDR3 protein: CATSRDRPSSGSLQETQYF. CDR3 DNA sequence: TGTGCCACCAGCAGAGACCGCCCCTCTAGCGGGAGCCTCCAAGAGACCCAGTACTTC.

The table lists this clone with a few counts. The V and J genes are TRBV6-1 and TRBJ1-3; D call uncertain. The germline V and J ends were trimmed by 2 bases and 0 bases, with 8 bases remaining between them. CDR1 is MNHNS, CDR2 SASEGT, per germline. This CDR3 has 15 amino acids. The CDR3 nucleotides are TGTGCCAGCAGTGAAACAGCAAACTCTGGAAACACCATATATTTT. Its protein is CASSETANSGNTIYF.

The rearrangement links TRBV30 to TRBJ1-2; tentatively, D is TRBD1 (5 bases). Germline V CDR1 and CDR2: GTSNPN, SVGIG (reference sequence). The V end lost 0 bases, the J end lost 6 bases, and 14 bases lay between the germline ends. This CDR3 has 14 residues. The CDR3 sequence is CAWSVPGHFNGYTF. The CDR3 DNA reads TGTGCCTGGAGTGTACCCGGACATTTTAATGGCTACACCTTC.

The chain recombines TRBV27 with TRBJ1-5; D is unresolved. The germline CDR1 and CDR2 sequences are MNHEY and SMNVEV (reference sequence). V gave up 8 bases and J gave up 2 bases, with 16 bases separating them. The CDR3 length is 15 residues. In DNA, the CDR3 is TGTGCCAGCGGACGCGGGGTGGGTGGCAATCAGCCCCAGCATTTT. It specifies CASGRGVGGNQPQHF.

J is TRBJ2-3 and V is TRBV28; the match to TRBD2 covers 11 bases. The CDR3 is 14 residues long. Trimming took 5 bases from V and 9 from J; bases not matched to a gene: 7. Germline V gives CDR1 MDHEN, CDR2 SYDVKM. CDR3 DNA sequence: TGTGCCAGCAGTCCGGAGACTAGCGGGAAGACGCAGTATTTT. Translated: CASSPETSGKTQYF.

Points on this clone: With a much larger clone just one base away, this may be a read error. A read error is likely, as this CDR3 ends without the conserved phenylalanine or tryptophan. The chain recombines TRBV5-1 with TRBJ2-3, with unresolved D. The CDR3 runs 13 residues. Germline values: CDR1 SGHRS, CDR2 YFSETQ. V was cut by 0 bases and J by 4 bases, with 6 bases left in between. CDR3 region: CASSLEGSDTQYS. In DNA, the CDR3 is TGCGCCAGCAGCTTGGAGGGCTCAGATACGCAGTATTCT.

The chain recombines TRBV28 with TRBJ1-5; D uncertain. The CDR3 is 14 amino acids. V was pared by 3 bases and J by 5 bases, with 11 bases between. Per germline, CDR1 MDHEN and CDR2 SYDVKM. Here the CDR3 reads CASSFRGRDQPQHF. CDR3 DNA: TGTGCCAGCAGTTTCCGAGGGCGCGATCAGCCCCAGCATTTT.

This clone occurred a few times. Other DNA sequences in this sample translate to the same CDR3. The rearrangement links TRBV5-1 to TRBJ1-1; tentatively, D is TRBD1 (6 bases). In germline, CDR1 is SGHRS, CDR2 YFSETQ. CDR3 length: 17 residues. The V end lost 4 bases, the J end lost 1 base, and 20 bases lay between the germline ends. The CDR3 loop is CASSVQGPGQGNTEAFF. CDR3 bases: TGCGCCAGCAGCGTACAGGGACCCGGGCAGGGGAACACTGAAGCTTTCTTT.

This chain links TRBV18 with TRBJ2-2, with a weak D call TRBD1 (6 bases). V was trimmed by 6 bases and J by 1 base, leaving 9 bases between them. In germline, CDR1 is KGHSH, CDR2 LQKENI. The CDR3 contains 14 residues. This CDR3 reads CASSLGQNTGELFF. DNA of the CDR3: TGTGCCAGCTCCCTGGGACAGAACACCGGGGAGCTGTTTTTT.

The V gene is TRBV4-3, the J gene TRBJ2-2; 7 nucleotides align to TRBD2. This CDR3 comprises 17 residues. The ends lost 2 bases at V and 3 bases at J; junction bases unmatched: 9. The germline gives CDR1 LGHNA, CDR2 YSLEER. The CDR3 region is CASSQRDYRGDTGELFF. CDR3 nucleotides: TGCGCCAGCAGCCAACGGGACTACCGGGGGGACACCGGGGAGCTGTTTTTT.

This clone appeared many times. The chain uses TRBV28 and TRBJ2-3, with D hard to call. V lost 2 bases and J 4 bases, leaving 10 bases between the germline ends. The CDR3 runs 14 residues. Germline CDR1 reads MDHEN; CDR2 reads SYDVKM. CDR3 DNA sequence: TGTGCCAGCAGTTTAGGGTCAGGCGCAGATACGCAGTATTTT. Translated, it gives CASSLGSGADTQYF.